Below, 8 T cell receptor beta chains from the same sample are listed, as sequenced in a study of CD8+ T cells in alopecia areata. Extracted from the samples, RNA was reverse transcribed into cDNA to serve as the sequencing template. Only in-frame clones appear in the TCRdb table, and some are missing; sequencing was by immunoSEQ multiplex PCR. The table lists around 290,000 clones, no singletons, with 1.2% in the top ten. The authors sorted pooled cutaneous lymph node cells using CD4, CD8alpha, NKG2D, NKG2ACE and other markers. Input material: CD4+ T cells sorted from a lymph node. These receptors came from a C3H/HeJ mouse with alopecia areata. MHC haplotype: H2-k.

This clone was seen ten or more times. Any gene name here is a mouse gene name. The sequenced fragment ends 4 residues before the CDR3 boundary, so the rest is inferred from the germline J gene. This chain uses TRBV13-2 with TRBJ2-1; 9 nucleotides agree with TRBD1. The V gene's germline CDR1 is NNHNN and CDR2 SYGAGS (reference sequence). The CDR3 is made up of 14 amino acids. CDR3 DNA, as far as it was read: TGTGCCAGCGGTGATCCCACAGGGGGCGCT. Translation gives CASGDPTGGA. The full CDR3 sequence reads CASGDPTGGAEQFF.

This clone occurred a few times. Gene names are the mouse ones. The read terminates 3 residues ahead of where the CDR3 ends, so the germline J gene completes it. The chain joins TRBV13-3 to TRBJ1-6; 8 bases fit TRBD1. TRBJ1-6 is an open reading frame whose function is uncertain. In germline, CDR1 is NNHDY, CDR2 SYVADS. Losses at the gene ends were 5 bases for V and 7 bases for J; bases not matched to a gene: 8. The CDR3 runs to 15 residues. The part of the CDR3 DNA that was read is TGTGCCAGCAGACTCGACAGGGGAGGAAATTCGCCC. Its protein product is CASRLDRGGNSP. The whole CDR3 reads CASRLDRGGNSPLYF.

As regards this clone: Gene names and germline refer to mouse. The observed sequence ends 4 residues before the CDR3 terminus, with the missing tail filled in from the germline J gene. The same CDR3 arises from other DNA sequences in this sample as well. The chain couples TRBV1 to TRBJ2-1, with 10 bases lining up with TRBD1. The CDR3 consists of 15 residues. Germline V gene data show CDR1 as NSQYPW and CDR2 as LRSPGD (reference sequence). Unmatched junction bases numbered 1, after V lost 0 bases and J lost 5 bases. CDR3 DNA (partial): TGCACCTGCAGTGCAGAGGGGACAGGGGATGCT. Translated, it gives CTCSAEGTGDA. From start to end, the CDR3 is CTCSAEGTGDAEQFF.

This clone has only a few counts. Here the gene names and germline are mouse. Read data end 4 residues before the CDR3 end; the end is taken from the germline J gene. This rearrangement joins TRBV13-3 to TRBJ2-1, with 8 bases matching TRBD2. Germline CDR1 and CDR2: NNHDY and SYVADS. This CDR3 region has 14 residues. With 5 bases clipped from V and 3 bases from J, the junction kept 4 bases outside the gene matches. CDR3 protein: CASRRGGSYAEQFF. CDR3 bases read: TGTGCCAGCAGGAGGGGGGGCTCCTATGCT.

This clone turned up a few times. Gene names refer to mouse genes. With the read ending 4 residues before the CDR3 end, the germline J gene is used to fill in that end. This sample includes further DNA sequences coding for the same CDR3. The J gene is TRBJ2-2, the V gene TRBV1, with TRBD2 identical over 8 bases. The length of the CDR3 is 14 residues. Germline trimming cut 2 bases from V and 4 bases from J; bases unmatched to any gene: 0. Germline V gene data show CDR1 as NSQYPW and CDR2 as LRSPGD (reference sequence). The CDR3: CTCSAWGGTGQLYF. CDR3 DNA (partial): TGCACCTGCAGTGCATGGGGGGGCACCGGG.

Points on this clone: Any gene name here is a mouse gene name. The read is 4 residues too short to cover the CDR3 end, so that end is filled in from the germline J gene. Within the sample, other DNA sequences also encode this same CDR3. V usage is TRBV13-3 and J usage is TRBJ1-2; 12 bases map to TRBD1. V lost 3 bases to trimming and J lost 2 bases; unmatched junction nucleotides: 2. Germline V gene sequence: CDR1 NNHDY, CDR2 SYVADS. CDR3 size: 15 residues. The CDR3 DNA, read in part, is TGTGCCAGCAGTGGGGACAGGGGGCGGAACTCC. Translation: CASSGDRGRNS. The whole CDR3 sequence is CASSGDRGRNSDYTF.

Concerning this clone itself: Genes here carry mouse names. The read terminates 4 residues ahead of where the CDR3 ends, so the germline J gene completes it. Other DNA sequences in this specimen translate into the identical CDR3. The chain links TRBV17 to TRBJ2-1, with 8 bases matching TRBD2. This CDR3 region has 15 residues. Germline V CDR1 and CDR2: MNHDT, YYDKIL. V was pared by 2 bases and J by 1 base, with 1 base of the junction left unmatched. Incomplete CDR3 DNA: TGTGCTAGCAGTAGATTGGGGGGGAACTATGCT. It is translated as CASSRLGGNYA. The full CDR3 reads CASSRLGGNYAEQFF.

About this clone itself: Germline and genes here are mouse. The sequenced fragment ends 4 residues before the CDR3 boundary, so the rest is inferred from the germline J gene. This chain uses TRBV13-2 with TRBJ2-3; 7 nucleotides match TRBD2. Germline V gives CDR1 NNHNN, CDR2 SYGAGS (reference sequence). The CDR3 is 16 amino acids. Trimming took 0 bases from V and 1 from J; bases not matched to a gene: 5. CDR3 protein: CASGDAWLGGAETLYF. The covered CDR3 bases are TGTGCCAGCGGTGATGCATGGCTGGGGGGTGCAGAA.